What follows are 30 T cell receptor beta chains derived from one specimen sequenced in a study of T-cell reconstitution after alpha-beta-depleted transplantation in children. Construction of the TCRbeta library involved unique molecular identifiers. MiXCR, run by TCRdb on the PCR reads, gives a single entry per CDR3 protein. In the table there are 180,000 or so distinct CDR3 sequences, roughly 6% of which are singletons. Sequencing used PBMCs, obtained before TCRalphabeta/CD19-depleted stem cell transplant. The receptors were gathered from a girl under three years old with combined immunodeficiency, due to receive a stem cell transplant.

This clonotype came up a few times. The J gene is TRBJ2-1, the V gene TRBV6-5; TRBD2 agrees at 14 bases. CDR1 is MNHEY and CDR2 is SVGAGI in the germline V gene. This CDR3 contains 17 residues. Trimming at V came to 6 bases and at J to 7 bases, leaving 11 bases not matched to a gene. DNA for the CDR3: TGTGCCAGCAGCCCCAGCTTGACTAGCGGGGGGGGGAATGAGCAGTTCTTC. Protein: CASSPSLTSGGGNEQFF.

The V call is TRBV4-3, the J call TRBJ1-5, with D unresolved. Germline loops: CDR1 LGHNA, CDR2 YSLEER. V lost 0 bases and J lost 0, with 9 bases in between. There are 16 residues in the CDR3. For the CDR3, the DNA is TGCGCCAGCAGCCAAGACCCCGGTCCTAGCAATCAGCCCCAGCATTTT. This encodes CASSQDPGPSNQPQHF.

The chain joins TRBV4-2 to TRBJ1-5; D perhaps matches TRBD1 (6 bases). Germline assignment: CDR1 LGHNA and CDR2 YNFKEQ. Trimming cost V 9 bases and J 5 bases, with 14 bases left between them. This CDR3 has 13 residues. CDR3 protein: CARGFQGHQPQHF. The CDR3 coding sequence is TGTGCCAGGGGCTTCCAGGGGCATCAGCCCCAGCATTTT.

The J gene is TRBJ1-1, the V gene TRBV15; D gene uncertain. V was shortened by 8 bases and J by 0 bases, with 4 bases between the two germline ends. Germline loops: CDR1 LNHNV, CDR2 YYDKDF (reference sequence). There are 11 residues in the CDR3. For the CDR3, the DNA is TGTGCCACCTTACTGAACACTGAAGCTTTCTTT. Translating it yields CATLLNTEAFF.

This clonotype was counted at least ten times. This rearrangement joins TRBV4-1 to TRBJ2-1; the match to TRBD2 covers 7 bases. Germline CDR1 is MGHRA and CDR2 is YSYEKL. The trim removed 0 bases at V and 4 bases at J, leaving 6 bases unmatched. The CDR3 is 16 residues long. CDR3 loop: CASSQDLAGGYNEQFF. The CDR3 DNA is TGCGCCAGCAGCCAAGATTTAGCGGGTGGTTACAATGAGCAGTTCTTC.

Ten or more counts support this clonotype. This chain uses TRBV12-3 or TRBV12-4 with TRBJ2-1; the D is unclear. The CDR3 is 15 residues long. V dropped 5 bases and J dropped 0 bases, with 11 bases sitting between them. The CDR3 DNA reads TGTGCCAGCAGTCCCCGGGTATACTCCTACAATGAGCAGTTCTTC. This codes for CASSPRVYSYNEQFF.

This clonotype was seen many times. The chain joins TRBV4-1 to TRBJ2-5; the D is unclear. The CDR3 totals 15 residues. Germline V gene data show CDR1 as MGHRA and CDR2 as YSYEKL. V lost 1 base and J 5 bases, leaving 14 bases between the germline ends. As DNA, the CDR3 is TGCGCCAGCAGCCAAGTTTTCGGAGTAGGGGAGACCCAGTACTTC. This sequence encodes CASSQVFGVGETQYF.

This clonotype was seen repeatedly, ten times or more. The chain joins TRBV2 to TRBJ2-1; D unclear. The germline gives CDR1 SNHLY, CDR2 FYNNEI. Trimming left V 7 bases short and J 4 bases short, with 11 bases between. The CDR3 covers 13 residues. CDR3 DNA sequence: TGTGCCAGCATCGTTGGCAGATACAATGAGCAGTTCTTC. It is translated as CASIVGRYNEQFF.

This clonotype was counted between two and nine times. This chain uses TRBV18 with TRBJ1-2; D gene ambiguous. Germline lookup yields CDR1 KGHSH and CDR2 LQKENI. The V end lost 0 bases, the J end lost 4 bases, and 9 bases lay between the germline ends. The CDR3 sequence is 14 residues long. CDR3 region: CASSPPAPRYGYTF. The CDR3 DNA reads as TGTGCCAGCTCACCACCAGCACCTCGCTATGGCTACACCTTC. Full variable domain (missing parts from reference TRBV18 and TRBJ1-2): NAGVMQNPRHLVRRRGQEARLRCSPMKGHSHVYWYRQLPEEGLKFMVYLQKENIIDESGMPKERFSAEFPKEGPSILRIQQVVRGDSAAYFCASSPPAPRYGYTFGSGTRLTVV.

This clonotype was seen at least ten times. V usage is TRBV20-1 and J usage is TRBJ2-7; TRBD1 agrees at 10 bases. The CDR3 runs to 17 residues. The V gene end was trimmed by 6 bases and the J gene end by 0 bases; junction bases not matched to a gene: 14. Germline V gives CDR1 DFQATT, CDR2 SNEGSKA (reference sequence). The CDR3 DNA is TGCAGTGCCTTAGCGGGGACAGGGGTCCTCCACTCCTACGAGCAGTACTTC. Protein: CSALAGTGVLHSYEQYF.

This clonotype has at least ten counts. V usage is TRBV29-1 and J usage is TRBJ1-4; possibly TRBD1 for D (5 bases). Germline loops: CDR1 SQVTM, CDR2 ANQGSEA. V was trimmed by 7 bases and J by 6 bases, leaving 15 bases between them. The CDR3 is 13 amino acids. The CDR3 is CSATPGPYEKLFF. The DNA for the CDR3 is TGCAGCGCCACTCCGGGACCATATGAAAAACTGTTTTTT.

This clonotype was seen many times. This chain links TRBV6-4 with TRBJ2-1; TRBD1 agrees at 8 bases. CDR3 length: 16 amino acids. V lost 0 bases to trimming and J lost 9 bases; unmatched junction nucleotides: 10. The germline gives CDR1 MRHNA, CDR2 SNTAGT. The CDR3 sequence is CASSDSPGRGQGEQFF. In DNA form, the CDR3 reads TGTGCCAGCAGTGACTCCCCTGGCAGGGGGCAGGGTGAGCAGTTCTTC.

Ten or more counts support this clonotype. The chain joins TRBV20-1 to TRBJ2-7; 9 positions agree with TRBD1. CDR1 is DFQATT, CDR2 SNEGSKA, per germline (reference sequence). CDR3 size: 16 residues. With V trimmed by 0 bases and J by 4 bases, 10 bases remained unmatched. CDR3 amino acids: CSARDRNRGPLYEQYF. CDR3 DNA: TGCAGTGCTAGAGATAGGAACAGGGGGCCACTTTACGAGCAGTACTTC.

At least ten counts were recorded for this clonotype. CDR3 coding DNA: TGCGCCAGCAGCCAAGGGTGGGTGGGACAGGGGGACACTGAAGCTTTCTTT. Amino acid sequence: CASSQGWVGQGDTEAFF. The chain joins TRBV4-3 to TRBJ1-1; 11 nucleotides agree with TRBD1. Germline V CDR1 and CDR2: LGHNA, YSLEER. The V and J ends lost 1 base and 3 bases, in that order; junction bases with no gene match: 7. CDR3 size: 17 residues.

The chain employs TRBV6-1 and TRBJ2-1, with a weak D call TRBD2 (6 bases). Trimming took 5 bases from V and 7 from J, leaving 12 bases between them. Germline-derived CDR1 and CDR2 are MNHNS and SASEGT. The CDR3 is 13 residues long. The CDR3 protein is CASSPTSSNEQFF. Here the CDR3 DNA reads TGTGCCAGCAGTCCAACTAGCTCAAATGAGCAGTTCTTC.

This clonotype was observed at least ten times. The chain carries TRBV25-1 and TRBJ2-1, with a possible D match to TRBD1 (7 bases). CDR3 size: 15 residues. V lost 5 bases and J 10 bases, leaving 21 bases between the germline ends. The V gene's germline CDR1 is MGHDK and CDR2 SYGVNS. The CDR3 DNA reads TGTGCCAGCAGTCAGTCAGGGACTTCACAGGGGGAGCAGTTCTTC. Protein product: CASSQSGTSQGEQFF.

This clonotype was detected many times. This chain links TRBV19 with TRBJ2-7; 7 bases map to TRBD2. The CDR3 spans 14 residues. Per the germline V gene, CDR1 is LNHDA and CDR2 is SQIVND (reference sequence). With 3 bases clipped from V and 0 bases from J, the junction kept 2 bases outside the gene matches. The CDR3 DNA reads TGTGCCAGTAGTATGGGACTAACCTCCTACGAGCAGTACTTC. Protein sequence: CASSMGLTSYEQYF.

Ten or more counts support this clonotype. The gene calls are TRBV12-3 or TRBV12-4 and TRBJ1-1, with D possibly TRBD1 on 5 matching bases. The CDR3 has 14 amino acids. Trimming left V 3 bases short and J 0 bases short, with 8 bases between. The CDR3 region has the DNA TGTGCCAGCAGTTTCGGCAGGGTGAACACTGAAGCTTTCTTT. Its protein is CASSFGRVNTEAFF.

The chain joins TRBV12-3 or TRBV12-4 to TRBJ1-2; 8 bases agree with TRBD1. The CDR3 spans 13 residues. J was trimmed by 6 bases and V by 4 bases; bases with no gene match: 4. The CDR3 sequence is CASSWTGQDGYTF. The CDR3 nucleotides read TGTGCCAGCAGTTGGACGGGACAGGATGGCTACACCTTC.

This clonotype was observed many times. The J gene is TRBJ2-2, the V gene TRBV29-1; 8 bases fit TRBD2. CDR1 is SQVTM and CDR2 is ANQGSEA in the germline V gene. This CDR3 has 14 amino acids. With 7 bases clipped from V and 3 bases from J, the junction kept 7 bases outside the gene matches. The CDR3 reads CSAGGGFDTGELFF. The CDR3 DNA is TGCAGCGCCGGGGGGGGCTTCGACACCGGGGAGCTGTTTTTT.

This clonotype was counted ten times or more. The chain combines TRBV28 with TRBJ2-1, with D uncertain. Germline CDR1 and CDR2: MDHEN and SYDVKM. The CDR3 totals 16 residues. The V and J ends lost 2 bases and 7 bases respectively, with 18 bases between them. The DNA of the CDR3 is TGTGCCAGCAGTTTAAAGTTAGGGTCAGCGCGGAATGAGCAGTTCTTC. This codes for CASSLKLGSARNEQFF. Using reference TRBV28 and TRBJ2-1 for the parts outside the CDR3, the full variable domain is DVKVTQSSRYLVKRTGEKVFLECVQDMDHENMFWYRQDPGLGLRLIYFSYDVKMKEKGDIPEGYSVSREKKERFSLILESASTNQTSMYLCASSLKLGSARNEQFFGPGTRLTVL.

This clonotype has ten or more counts. The rearrangement links TRBV24-1 to TRBJ2-2; 7 nucleotides match TRBD2. Germline assignment: CDR1 KGHDR and CDR2 SFDVKD. Trimming removed 1 base from V and 1 base from J; junction bases left unmatched: 2. The CDR3 extends over 16 amino acids. In DNA form, the CDR3 reads TGTGCCACCAGTGATTTTAGGGAGGGGAACACCGGGGAGCTGTTTTTT. Protein product: CATSDFREGNTGELFF.

Many counts were recorded for this clonotype. This chain joins TRBV6-2 or TRBV6-3 and TRBJ2-1; possibly TRBD2 for D (6 bases). CDR1 and CDR2 (germline): MNHEY, SVGEGT. V was pared by 0 bases and J by 4 bases, with 10 bases between. This CDR3 has 15 residues. The CDR3 DNA reads as TGTGCCAGCAGTTACTCGGGAGGAGGGTACAATGAGCAGTTCTTC. Amino acids: CASSYSGGGYNEQFF.

This clonotype was seen more than once but under ten times. This CDR3 fails to terminate in the conserved phenylalanine or tryptophan, so it likely reflects a read error. The DNA is left out, because the CDR3 cannot be placed on it with certainty; the CDR3 is given as TCRdb lists it. This chain uses TRBV7-2 with TRBJ2-4; TRBD2, the table's D call, lacks a check against the DNA. Both ends counted, the CDR3 spans 15 residues. Germline CDR1 SGHTA, CDR2 FQGNSA. CDR3 residues: CASSLGSYRPGTIAG.

Many counts were recorded for this clonotype. The V gene is TRBV20-1, the J gene TRBJ2-3, with TRBD2 identical over 7 bases. CDR3 length: 15 residues. Germline CDR1 is DFQATT and CDR2 is SNEGSKA (reference sequence). The junction had 11 bases not matched to a gene; V was cut back by 6 bases and J by 2 bases. The CDR3 DNA follows: TGCAGTGCGGGGGGGGACGTCATTTTCACAGATACGCAGTATTTT. Its translation: CSAGGDVIFTDTQYF.

This clonotype was recorded many times. This chain links TRBV4-1 with TRBJ1-1, with 9 bases matching TRBD1. The V gene end was trimmed by 2 bases and the J gene end by 3 bases; junction bases not matched to a gene: 1. Germline lookup yields CDR1 MGHRA and CDR2 YSYEKL. This CDR3 region has 14 residues. The CDR3 protein is CASSQRTGDTEAFF. The CDR3 DNA follows: TGCGCCAGCAGCCAACGGACAGGGGACACTGAAGCTTTCTTT.

The table lists this clonotype with many counts. The rearrangement joins TRBV4-3 to TRBJ2-3; no definite D call. This CDR3 is 13 amino acids long. The ends were cut back, 0 bases at V and 6 bases at J, with 7 bases in the middle. Germline loops: CDR1 LGHNA, CDR2 YSLEER. CDR3 in amino acids: CASSQEPRDTQYF. CDR3 nucleotide sequence: TGCGCCAGCAGCCAAGAGCCGCGGGATACGCAGTATTTT.

This clonotype was detected many times. The junction does not match germline at one end; this may be a read error. This chain connects TRBV7-9 to TRBJ2-1; no clear D gene. Germline CDR1 SEHNR, CDR2 FQNEAQ (reference sequence). This CDR3 contains 15 residues. The CDR3 here is CASSFRQNPYNEQFF. As DNA, the CDR3 is TGTGCCAGCAGCTTCCGGCAAAACCCCTATAATGAGCAGTTCTTC.

This clonotype was picked up many times. This rearrangement joins TRBV11-1 to TRBJ2-2; no clear D gene. This CDR3 contains 15 residues. V dropped 0 bases and J dropped 7 bases, with 12 bases sitting between them. Per germline, CDR1 SGHAT and CDR2 FQDESV (reference sequence). As DNA, the CDR3 is TGTGCCAGCAGCTTAGCTCTGCAGGTGGTCGGGGAGCTGTTTTTT. Its translation: CASSLALQVVGELFF.

This clonotype showed up many times. The genes are TRBV12-3 or TRBV12-4 and TRBJ1-3; tentative D call: TRBD1 (5 bases). Between the trimmed V and J ends, which lost 6 bases and 8 bases, there was a span of 14 bases. The CDR3 is made up of 13 amino acids. This CDR3 is CASSSTGTYTIYF. The CDR3, as DNA: TGTGCCAGCAGCTCTACAGGAACATACACCATATATTTT.